A single sample is the source of the 17 T cell receptor beta chains below, sequenced in a study of response to subunit inactivated influenza vaccine. TCRdb independently ran MiXCR on the RT-PCR reads; one entry per CDR3 protein. This table holds more than 550,000 distinct CDR3 sequences, around 11% found once. These same data were also listed under a study on T cells expressing NK-cell markers. Per that paper: Generation of TCR beta cDNA was performed by 5'RACE template switching incorporating UMIs.

Material: PBMCs from blood, obtained on the day of vaccination. The source is a man aged 50 to 59 who received an inactivated influenza vaccine.

The genes are TRBV9 and TRBJ1-6, with a tentative D call TRBD1 (5 bases). Germline V lookup: CDR1 SGDLS, CDR2 YYNGEE. V shed 2 bases and J shed 8 bases, with 14 bases lying between them. The CDR3 spans 15 residues. The CDR3 DNA follows: TGTGCCAGCAGCGTTACCGGGACGAGTGATTCACCCCTCCACTTT. This codes for CASSVTGTSDSPLHF.

The chain uses TRBV2 and TRBJ2-3; 13 positions match TRBD2. This CDR3 is 16 amino acids long. Germline CDR1 and CDR2: SNHLY and FYNNEI. V gave up 10 bases and J gave up 6 bases; unmatched junction bases: 13. In DNA, the CDR3 is TGTGCCACCGTTGGGGGACTAGCGGGGTACTGGGATACGCAGTATTTT. Amino acids: CATVGGLAGYWDTQYF.

This clonotype was seen many times. This CDR3 is CSVVGVRRAIQETQYF. DNA for the CDR3: TGCAGCGTTGTAGGAGTGCGCCGAGCCATACAAGAGACCCAGTACTTC. The V and J genes are TRBV29-1 and TRBJ2-5, with D hard to call. The CDR3 is 16 amino acids. Germline-derived CDR1 and CDR2 are SQVTM and ANQGSEA. With 4 bases removed from V and 2 bases from J, the gap between germline ends came to 20 bases.

This clonotype was found a few times. This chain connects TRBV4-2 to TRBJ2-3; D is ambiguous. Germline CDR1 is LGHNA and CDR2 is YNFKEQ. The V end lost 3 bases, the J end lost 0 bases, and 13 bases lay between the germline ends. This CDR3 has 16 amino acids. CDR3 DNA: TGTGCCAGCAGCCAGGGCACGGTCCCTAGCACAGATACGCAGTATTTT. Residues: CASSQGTVPSTDTQYF.

This clonotype has ten or more counts. V is TRBV11-1 and J is TRBJ2-3, with 13 bases identical to TRBD2. The J segment lost 10 bases and the V segment lost 4 bases, leaving 17 bases of the junction unmatched. The V gene's germline CDR1 is SGHAT and CDR2 FQDESV (reference sequence). The CDR3 contains 18 residues. The CDR3 DNA reads as TGTGCCAGCAGCTCCGAGAGAGGCGGGACTAGCGGGACGTTGGCGCAGTATTTT. Protein product: CASSSERGGTSGTLAQYF. The variable domain in full, with the rest retrieved from reference TRBV11-1 and TRBJ2-3, is EAEVAQSPRYKITEKSQAVAFWCDPISGHATLYWYRQILGQGPELLVQFQDESVVDDSQLPKDRFSAERLKGVDSTLKIQPAELGDSAMYLCASSSERGGTSGTLAQYFGPGTRLTVL.

The sample holds a few counts of this clonotype. The chain carries TRBV5-1 and TRBJ2-2, with D possibly being TRBD1 (5 bases). CDR1 is SGHRS and CDR2 is YFSETQ in the germline V gene. The CDR3 runs to 15 residues. Trimming stripped 2 bases from V and 7 bases from J, with 15 bases between. CDR3 in amino acids: CASSFLRDSGGELFF. In DNA form, the CDR3 reads TGCGCCAGCAGCTTCCTTCGTGACAGTGGCGGGGAGCTGTTTTTT.

This clonotype was counted only a few times. V gene TRBV4-1 combines with J gene TRBJ2-3; D might be TRBD2 (6 bases). The CDR3 covers 15 residues. Germline V gene sequence: CDR1 MGHRA, CDR2 YSYEKL. V was pared by 3 bases and J by 7 bases, with 17 bases between. CDR3 sequence: CASSHSGRRANTQYF. For the CDR3, the DNA is TGCGCCAGCAGCCATAGCGGCCGGAGAGCCAATACGCAGTATTTT.

This clonotype has more than one count but fewer than ten. The chain recombines TRBV11-2 with TRBJ2-1, with TRBD1 as a possible D gene (5 bases). From germline, CDR1 is SGHAT and CDR2 FQNNGV. Trimming removed 7 bases from V and 9 bases from J, with 22 bases in between. This CDR3 has 15 amino acids. The CDR3 loop reads CASISRPRGTGEQFF. CDR3 nucleotides: TGTGCCAGCATCTCAAGGCCTAGGGGAACTGGTGAGCAGTTCTTC.

This clonotype showed up just a few times. The chain joins TRBV4-3 to TRBJ2-1; D is undetermined. Germline CDR1 and CDR2: LGHNA and YSLEER. V gave up 1 base and J gave up 2 bases, with 15 bases separating them. CDR3 length equals 17 residues. This chain's CDR3 is CASSQALGGRTYNEQFF. DNA for the CDR3: TGCGCCAGCAGCCAAGCCTTGGGTGGACGGACCTACAATGAGCAGTTCTTC.

This clonotype has just a few counts. V and J are TRBV4-3 and TRBJ1-3; maybe TRBD1 (5 bases). The CDR3 is 15 amino acids. V lost 0 bases to trimming and J lost 1 base, with 7 bases between them. Per the germline V gene, CDR1 is LGHNA and CDR2 is YSLEER. Here the CDR3 DNA reads TGCGCCAGCAGCCAAGATTCAGGGTCTGGAAACACCATATATTTT. Amino acid sequence: CASSQDSGSGNTIYF.

The gene calls are TRBV30 and TRBJ2-1; 7 bases agree with TRBD2. The CDR3 loop spans 13 amino acids. Germline V gene lookup returns CDR1 GTSNPN and CDR2 SVGIG (reference sequence). V trimming: 6 bases; J trimming: 6 bases; junction bases outside the gene matches: 8. The CDR3 sequence: CACSGFSVNEQFF. The CDR3 bases are TGTGCCTGTAGCGGGTTTTCTGTCAATGAGCAGTTCTTC.

This chain connects TRBV3-1 to TRBJ2-1; 8 nucleotides align to TRBD1. The CDR3 length is 14 residues. Germline V gives CDR1 LGHDT, CDR2 YNNKEL (reference sequence). J lost 7 bases, V lost 4 bases, and 6 bases had no gene match. The CDR3 coding sequence is TGTGCCAGCAGCCCCGGACAGGGCTGGAATGAGCAGTTCTTC. Protein product: CASSPGQGWNEQFF.

CDR3 nucleotide sequence: TGCAGCGTTGAAGGGACAGGGGGTTCCGAGCAGTACTTC. Translating it yields CSVEGTGGSEQYF. The rearrangement joins TRBV29-1 to TRBJ2-7; 10 nucleotides line up with TRBD1. Germline V CDR1 and CDR2: SQVTM, ANQGSEA. The CDR3 length is 13 residues. V gave up 1 base and J gave up 6 bases; unmatched junction bases: 3.

This clonotype was recorded a few times. The chain is built from TRBV19 and TRBJ1-2, with D unclear. With 3 bases removed from V and 3 bases from J, the gap between germline ends came to 14 bases. CDR3 length: 15 amino acids. Germline CDR1 LNHDA, CDR2 SQIVND (reference sequence). CDR3 in amino acids: CASSISGRLHYGYTF. CDR3 DNA: TGTGCCAGTAGTATCTCTGGCAGGCTCCACTATGGCTACACCTTC.

The chain joins TRBV9 to TRBJ1-1; 8 bases match TRBD1. The CDR3 contains 14 residues. Germline CDR1 reads SGDLS; CDR2 reads YYNGEE. Trimming at V came to 2 bases and at J to 7 bases, leaving 7 bases not matched to a gene. CDR3: CASSVGQGASEAFF. In nucleotides, the CDR3 is TGTGCCAGCAGCGTGGGGCAGGGGGCCAGTGAAGCTTTCTTT.

The chain uses TRBV15 and TRBJ2-1, with 11 bases that match TRBD2. V was pared by 3 bases and J by 5 bases, with 9 bases of the junction left unmatched. The germline V gene encodes CDR1 LNHNV and CDR2 YYDKDF (reference sequence). This CDR3 contains 17 residues. The CDR3 sequence is CATSRDPTSGAHNEQFF. The CDR3 DNA reads TGTGCCACCAGCAGGGACCCGACTAGCGGGGCCCACAATGAGCAGTTCTTC.

The genes are TRBV7-9 and TRBJ1-2; no clear D gene. V was trimmed by 3 bases and J by 4 bases, leaving 9 bases between them. The V gene's germline CDR1 is SEHNR and CDR2 FQNEAQ (reference sequence). This CDR3 contains 13 residues. CDR3 sequence reads: CASSLPGTYGYTF. The DNA of the CDR3 is TGTGCCAGCAGCTTGCCTGGAACCTATGGCTACACCTTC.